A single sample gave rise to the 15 T cell receptor beta chains below, sequenced in a study of T cells in Graves' hyperthyroidism and ophthalmopathy. Amplification of TCR beta CDR3 regions used RNA as the template. HTBI primers were the set used in a first-round RT-PCR of the TCR CDR3. TCRdb passed the multiplex PCR reads through MiXCR, listing each CDR3 protein once. This sample has around 690,000 distinct CDR3 sequences, with approximately 15% found just once. The sample consisted of blood. The receptors originated from a man aged 45 to 65 with Graves' hyperthyroidism.

The chain carries TRBV20-1 and TRBJ2-7; a possible D gene is TRBD2 (5 bases). V was cut by 2 bases and J by 7 bases, with 24 bases left in between. CDR3 size: 16 residues. Germline-derived CDR1 and CDR2 are DFQATT and SNEGSKA (reference sequence). In DNA, the CDR3 is TGCAGTGCTAGACCCGGGGTAGGGCTCTGGGGTGATGAGCAGTACTTC. It yields the protein CSARPGVGLWGDEQYF.

This clonotype was counted ten times or more. V is TRBV2 and J is TRBJ2-7; 11 bases align to TRBD2. Germline-derived CDR1 and CDR2 are SNHLY and FYNNEI. The CDR3 covers 16 residues. Losses at the gene ends were 6 bases for V and 0 bases for J; bases not matched to a gene: 7. The CDR3 loop is CASRTIGTSGSYEQYF. DNA of the CDR3: TGTGCCAGCAGGACCATAGGGACTAGCGGCTCCTACGAGCAGTACTTC.

The sample holds a few counts of this clonotype. The chain's CDR3 is CASSSRGLEQFF. In DNA, the CDR3 is TGTGCCAGCAGCTCGAGGGGTCTTGAGCAGTTCTTC. The rearrangement links TRBV7-3 to TRBJ2-1; D might be TRBD1 or TRBD2, each matching 5 bases. This CDR3 has 12 residues. Germline CDR1 is SGHTA and CDR2 is FQGTGA. Trimming took 4 bases from V and 9 from J, leaving 10 bases between them. Using reference TRBV7-3 and TRBJ2-1 for the parts outside the CDR3, the full variable domain is GAGVSQTPSNKVTEKGKYVELRCDPISGHTALYWYRQSLGQGPEFLIYFQGTGAADDSGLPNDRFFAVRPEGSVSTLKIQRTERGDSAVYLCASSSRGLEQFFGPGTRLTVL.

At least ten counts were recorded for this clonotype. The rearrangement joins TRBV6-2 or TRBV6-3 to TRBJ2-6; D possibly corresponds to TRBD1 (6 bases). This CDR3 is 16 amino acids long. Per germline, CDR1 MNHEY and CDR2 SVGEGT. Trimming took 6 bases from V and 0 from J, leaving 12 bases between them. This CDR3 reads CASRGQPYSGANVLTF. DNA for the CDR3: TGTGCCAGCAGAGGACAGCCCTACTCTGGGGCCAACGTCCTGACTTTC.

V gene TRBV2 combines with J gene TRBJ1-5; weak D call: TRBD1 (5 bases). V lost 4 bases and J 5 bases, leaving 12 bases between the germline ends. The CDR3 runs to 14 residues. Germline lookup yields CDR1 SNHLY and CDR2 FYNNEI. The CDR3 coding sequence is TGTGCCAGCAGTGTAGGGGCAGGGCATCAGCCCCAGCATTTT. Its translation: CASSVGAGHQPQHF.

The V gene is TRBV28, the J gene TRBJ2-7; D is undetermined. CDR3 length: 14 residues. The V and J ends lost 8 bases and 0 bases respectively, with 14 bases between them. Germline V gene lookup returns CDR1 MDHEN and CDR2 SYDVKM. For the CDR3, the DNA is TGTGCCAGCGGCGGTACTTCCTCCTCCTACGAGCAGTACTTC. This gives the protein CASGGTSSSYEQYF.

The V and J genes are TRBV10-2 and TRBJ2-7, with 8 bases fitting TRBD1. V lost 6 bases to trimming and J lost 5 bases; unmatched junction nucleotides: 6. The CDR3 is made up of 13 amino acids. CDR1 WSHSY and CDR2 SAAADI come from the germline V gene. The CDR3 DNA is TGCGCCAGCAGCCCAGGGGGCGTAAACGAGCAGTACTTC. Protein: CASSPGGVNEQYF.

The DNA for the CDR3 is TGTGCCAGCAGCCAATCGGTTACCACACAGGGCTTAACTGAAGCTTTCTTT. Amino acids: CASSQSVTTQGLTEAFF. This rearrangement joins TRBV16 to TRBJ1-1, with a tentative D call TRBD1 (6 bases). This CDR3 is 17 amino acids long. Looked up from germline, CDR1 is KGHSY and CDR2 is FQNENV. Trimming stripped 0 bases from V and 5 bases from J, with 19 bases between.

This clonotype was detected once. Being one base from a much bigger clone, this may be a read error. The genes are TRBV28 and TRBJ1-1, with 7 bases that match TRBD1. Germline CDR1 MDHEN, CDR2 SYDVKM. The CDR3 sequence is 14 residues long. In nucleotides, the CDR3 is TGTACCAGCAGCCCTGACAGGGTCGCCACTGAAGCTTTCTTT. It specifies CTSSPDRVATEAFF.

As concerns this clonotype: One end of the junction fails to match germline, which may point to a read error. The chain has TRBV7-8 and TRBJ1-2; D may be TRBD1 (6 bases). From germline, CDR1 is SGHVS and CDR2 FQNEAQ. The CDR3 totals 14 residues. CDR3 in amino acids: CGSSSTGISYGYTF. As DNA, the CDR3 is TGTGGCAGCAGCTCCACAGGGATCTCCTATGGCTACACCTTC.

In its sample, this clonotype was seen a few times. The chain couples TRBV3-1 to TRBJ2-7, with D perhaps matching TRBD1 or TRBD2 (5 bases each). V was shortened by 3 bases and J by 5 bases, with 23 bases between the two germline ends. Germline V CDR1 and CDR2: LGHDT, YNNKEL (reference sequence). CDR3 length: 17 amino acids. Here the CDR3 reads CASSHGRRNRRTNEQYF. In DNA, the CDR3 is TGTGCCAGCAGCCACGGTCGGAGGAACAGGAGGACAAACGAGCAGTACTTC.

The rearrangement uses TRBV7-2 and TRBJ2-3; TRBD2 aligns across 9 bases. Trimming at V came to 4 bases and at J to 5 bases, leaving 10 bases not matched to a gene. The V gene's germline CDR1 is SGHTA and CDR2 FQGNSA. This CDR3 has 16 residues. CDR3 protein: CASSWGAGGAGDTQYF. CDR3 DNA sequence: TGTGCCAGCAGCTGGGGGGCGGGAGGGGCGGGAGATACGCAGTATTTT. Complete variable domain (other parts from reference TRBV7-2 and TRBJ2-3): GAGVSQSPSNKVTEKGKDVELRCDPISGHTALYWYRQSLGQGLEFLIYFQGNSAPDKSGLPSDRFSAERTGGSVSTLTIQRTQQEDSAVYLCASSWGAGGAGDTQYFGPGTRLTVL.

This clonotype was seen many times. The genes are TRBV11-2 and TRBJ2-7; TRBD2 is a possible D gene (6 bases). The CDR3 spans 17 residues. Looked up from germline, CDR1 is SGHAT and CDR2 is FQNNGV. The V and J ends lost 0 bases and 1 base respectively, with 16 bases between them. The CDR3 here is CASSLDQRAPQSYEQYF. In DNA form, the CDR3 reads TGTGCCAGCAGCTTAGACCAGCGGGCGCCCCAATCCTACGAGCAGTACTTC. The whole variable domain, remainder taken from reference TRBV11-2 and TRBJ2-7, is EAGVAQSPRYKIIEKRQSVAFWCNPISGHATLYWYQQILGQGPKLLIQFQNNGVVDDSQLPKDRFSAERLKGVDSTLKIQPAKLEDSAVYLCASSLDQRAPQSYEQYFGPGTRLTVT.

This chain links TRBV6-5 with TRBJ2-2, with 7 bases matching TRBD2. The CDR3 spans 15 residues. Losses at the gene ends were 4 bases for V and 2 bases for J; bases not matched to a gene: 4. Germline V lookup: CDR1 MNHEY, CDR2 SVGAGI. The CDR3 nucleotides are TGTGCCAGCAGTTGGGGAGGGTTTAACACCGGGGAGCTGTTTTTT. Its protein product is CASSWGGFNTGELFF.

In its sample, this clonotype was seen a few times. The chain is built from TRBV5-1 and TRBJ2-5; TRBD2 matches 9 bases. There are 16 residues in the CDR3. The V and J ends lost 4 bases and 0 bases, in that order; junction bases with no gene match: 7. CDR1 is SGHRS and CDR2 is YFSETQ in the germline V gene. The CDR3 loop is CASSSGTSIDQETQYF. DNA of the CDR3: TGCGCCAGCAGCAGTGGGACTAGCATAGACCAAGAGACCCAGTACTTC.